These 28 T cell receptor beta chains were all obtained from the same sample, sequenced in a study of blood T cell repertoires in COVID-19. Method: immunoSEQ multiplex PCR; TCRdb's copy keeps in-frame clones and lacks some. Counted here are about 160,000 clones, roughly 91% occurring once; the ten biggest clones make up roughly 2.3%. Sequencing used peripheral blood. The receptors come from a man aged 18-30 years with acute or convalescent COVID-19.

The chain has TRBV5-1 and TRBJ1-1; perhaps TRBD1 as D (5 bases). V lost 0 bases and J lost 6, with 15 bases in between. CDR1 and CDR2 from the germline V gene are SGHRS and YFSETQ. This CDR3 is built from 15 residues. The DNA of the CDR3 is TGCGCCAGCAGCTTGGTCCCGCAGGGTGGAGCTGAAGCTTTCTTT. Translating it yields CASSLVPQGGAEAFF.

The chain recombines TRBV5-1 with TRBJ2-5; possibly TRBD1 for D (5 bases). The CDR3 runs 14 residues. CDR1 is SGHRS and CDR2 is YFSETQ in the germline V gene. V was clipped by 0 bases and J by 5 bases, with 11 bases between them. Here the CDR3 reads CASSLGQLGETQYF. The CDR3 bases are TGCGCCAGCAGCTTGGGACAGTTGGGGGAGACCCAGTACTTC.

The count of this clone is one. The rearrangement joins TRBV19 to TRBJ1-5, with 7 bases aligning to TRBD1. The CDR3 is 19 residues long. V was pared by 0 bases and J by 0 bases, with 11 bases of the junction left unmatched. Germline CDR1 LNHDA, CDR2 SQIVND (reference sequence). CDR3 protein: CASSIDRVGQKYSNQPQHF. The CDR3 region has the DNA TGTGCCAGTAGTATAGATCGGGTGGGACAGAAATATAGCAATCAGCCCCAGCATTTT.

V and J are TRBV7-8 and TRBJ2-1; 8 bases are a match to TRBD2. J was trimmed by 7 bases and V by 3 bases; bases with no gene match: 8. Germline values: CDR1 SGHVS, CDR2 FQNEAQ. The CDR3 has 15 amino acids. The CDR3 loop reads CASSLRAGARNEQFF. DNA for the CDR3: TGTGCCAGCAGCTTGAGAGCGGGGGCGCGGAATGAGCAGTTCTTC.

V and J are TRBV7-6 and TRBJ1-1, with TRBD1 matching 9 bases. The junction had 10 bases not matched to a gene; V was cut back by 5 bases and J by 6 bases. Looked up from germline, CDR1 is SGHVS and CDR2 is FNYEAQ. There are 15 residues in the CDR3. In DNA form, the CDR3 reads TGTGCCAGCAGCGACAGGACAGGGGTAAGCGCTGAAGCTTTCTTT. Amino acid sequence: CASSDRTGVSAEAFF.

DNA for the CDR3: TGTGCCAGCAGCCAAGATGGCGGGGTCTCCTACGAGCAGTACTTC. This translates into CASSQDGGVSYEQYF. The rearrangement links TRBV4-2 to TRBJ2-7, with D possibly being TRBD2 (6 bases). CDR3 size: 15 residues. The V gene lost 0 bases and the J gene lost 0 bases, with 9 bases spanning the gap. Germline CDR1 and CDR2: LGHNA and YNFKEQ.

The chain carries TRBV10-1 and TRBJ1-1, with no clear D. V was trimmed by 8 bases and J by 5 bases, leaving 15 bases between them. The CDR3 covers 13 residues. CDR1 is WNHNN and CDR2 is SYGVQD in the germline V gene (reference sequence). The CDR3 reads CASALDRGTEAFF. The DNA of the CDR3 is TGCGCCAGCGCTTTGGATCGGGGTACTGAAGCTTTCTTT.

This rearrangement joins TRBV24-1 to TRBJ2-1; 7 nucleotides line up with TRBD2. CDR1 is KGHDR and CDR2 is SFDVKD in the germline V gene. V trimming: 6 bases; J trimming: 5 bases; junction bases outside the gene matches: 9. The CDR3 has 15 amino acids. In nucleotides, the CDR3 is TGTGCCACCAGTAGCCCGGCTAGCGGAGACAATGAGCAGTTCTTC. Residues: CATSSPASGDNEQFF.

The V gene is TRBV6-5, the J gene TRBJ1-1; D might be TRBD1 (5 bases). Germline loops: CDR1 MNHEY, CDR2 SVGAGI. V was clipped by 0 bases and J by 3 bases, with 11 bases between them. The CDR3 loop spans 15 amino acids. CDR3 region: CASSYSGGRDTEAFF. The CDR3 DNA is TGTGCCAGCAGTTACTCGGGGGGACGGGACACTGAAGCTTTCTTT.

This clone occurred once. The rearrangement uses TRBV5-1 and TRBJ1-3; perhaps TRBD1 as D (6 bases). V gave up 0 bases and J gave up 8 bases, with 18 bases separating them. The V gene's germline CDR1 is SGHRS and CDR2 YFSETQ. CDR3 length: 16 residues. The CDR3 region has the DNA TGCGCCAGCAGCTTGGTGCCTCCGCCAGGGGTGGACACCATATATTTT. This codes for CASSLVPPPGVDTIYF.

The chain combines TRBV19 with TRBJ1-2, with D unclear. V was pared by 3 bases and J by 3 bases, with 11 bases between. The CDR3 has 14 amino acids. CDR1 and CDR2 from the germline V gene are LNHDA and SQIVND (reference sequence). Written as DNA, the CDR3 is TGTGCCAGTAGTATGGTGGTCCAGTACTATGGCTACACCTTC. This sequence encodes CASSMVVQYYGYTF. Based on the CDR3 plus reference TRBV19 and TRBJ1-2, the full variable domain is DGGITQSPKYLFRKEGQNVTLSCEQNLNHDAMYWYRQDPGQGLRLIYYSQIVNDFQKGDIAEGYSVSREKKESFPLTVTSAQKNPTAFYLCASSMVVQYYGYTFGSGTRLTVV.

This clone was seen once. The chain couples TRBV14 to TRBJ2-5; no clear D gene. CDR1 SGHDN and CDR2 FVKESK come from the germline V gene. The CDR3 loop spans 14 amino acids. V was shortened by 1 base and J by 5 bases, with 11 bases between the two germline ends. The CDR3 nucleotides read TGTGCCAGCAGCCAAGGGGCAGGAACGGAGACCCAGTACTTC. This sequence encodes CASSQGAGTETQYF.

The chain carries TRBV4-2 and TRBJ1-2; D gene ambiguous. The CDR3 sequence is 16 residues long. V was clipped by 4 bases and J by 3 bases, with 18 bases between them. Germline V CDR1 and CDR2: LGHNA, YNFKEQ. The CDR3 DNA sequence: TGTGCCAGCAGCCGGCGGGTTAGGGAGAAGGACTATGGCTACACCTTC. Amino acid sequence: CASSRRVREKDYGYTF.

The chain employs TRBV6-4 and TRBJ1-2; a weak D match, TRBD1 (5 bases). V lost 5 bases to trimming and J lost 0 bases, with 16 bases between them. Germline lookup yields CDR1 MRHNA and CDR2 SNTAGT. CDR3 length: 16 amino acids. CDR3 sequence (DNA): TGTGCCAGCAGTAAGGCAGGGACTATCCCTAACTATGGCTACACCTTC. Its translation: CASSKAGTIPNYGYTF.

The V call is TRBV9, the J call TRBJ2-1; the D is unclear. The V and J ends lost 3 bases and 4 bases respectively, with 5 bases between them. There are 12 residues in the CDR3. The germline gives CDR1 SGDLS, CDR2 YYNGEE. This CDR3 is CASSAVYNEQFF. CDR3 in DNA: TGTGCCAGCAGCGCCGTATACAATGAGCAGTTCTTC.

The CDR3: CATSDPDNEQFF. The CDR3 bases are TGTGCCACCAGTGACCCTGACAATGAGCAGTTCTTC. The chain is built from TRBV24-1 and TRBJ2-1, with unresolved D. Germline V CDR1 and CDR2: KGHDR, SFDVKD. Trimming pared 4 bases from V and 5 bases from J, leaving 5 bases between. CDR3 length: 12 amino acids.

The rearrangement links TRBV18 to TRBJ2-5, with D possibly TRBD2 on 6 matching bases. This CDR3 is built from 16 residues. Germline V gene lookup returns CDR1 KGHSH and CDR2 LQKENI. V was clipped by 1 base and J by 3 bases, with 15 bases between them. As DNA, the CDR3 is TGTGCCAGCTCACCACTTTCCGGGAGATCAGAAGAGACCCAGTACTTC. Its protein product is CASSPLSGRSEETQYF. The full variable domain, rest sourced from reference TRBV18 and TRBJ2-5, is NAGVMQNPRHLVRRRGQEARLRCSPMKGHSHVYWYRQLPEEGLKFMVYLQKENIIDESGMPKERFSAEFPKEGPSILRIQQVVRGDSAAYFCASSPLSGRSEETQYFGPGTRLLVL.

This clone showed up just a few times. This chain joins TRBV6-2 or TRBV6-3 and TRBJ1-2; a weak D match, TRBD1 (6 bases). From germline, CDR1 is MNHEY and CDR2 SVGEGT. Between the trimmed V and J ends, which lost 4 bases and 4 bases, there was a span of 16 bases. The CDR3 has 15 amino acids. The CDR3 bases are TGTGCCAGCAGTTCTACACGACAGGCTTCCTATGGCTACACCTTC. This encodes CASSSTRQASYGYTF.

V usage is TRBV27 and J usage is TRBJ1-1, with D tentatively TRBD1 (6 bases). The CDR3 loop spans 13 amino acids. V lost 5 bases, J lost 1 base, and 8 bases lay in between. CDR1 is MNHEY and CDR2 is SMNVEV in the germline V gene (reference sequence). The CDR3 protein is CASSPTGNTEAFF. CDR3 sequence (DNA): TGTGCCAGCAGTCCGACAGGGAACACTGAAGCTTTCTTT.

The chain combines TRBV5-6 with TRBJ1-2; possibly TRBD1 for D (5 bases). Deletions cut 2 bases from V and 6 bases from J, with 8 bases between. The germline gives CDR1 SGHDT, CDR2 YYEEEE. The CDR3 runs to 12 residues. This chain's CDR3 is CASSFGGDGYTF. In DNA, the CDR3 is TGTGCCAGCAGCTTCGGAGGGGATGGCTACACCTTC.

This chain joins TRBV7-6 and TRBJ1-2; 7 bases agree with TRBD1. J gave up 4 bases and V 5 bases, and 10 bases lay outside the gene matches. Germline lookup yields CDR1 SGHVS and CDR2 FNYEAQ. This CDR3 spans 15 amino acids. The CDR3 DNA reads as TGTGCCAGCAGCCCTCAAGGACAGGCTCCCTATGGCTACACCTTC. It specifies CASSPQGQAPYGYTF. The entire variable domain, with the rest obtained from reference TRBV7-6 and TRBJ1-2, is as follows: GAGVSQSPRYKVTKRGQDVALRCDPISGHVSLYWYRQALGQGPEFLTYFNYEAQQDKSGLPNDRFSAERPEGSISTLTIQRTEQRDSAMYRCASSPQGQAPYGYTFGSGTRLTVV.

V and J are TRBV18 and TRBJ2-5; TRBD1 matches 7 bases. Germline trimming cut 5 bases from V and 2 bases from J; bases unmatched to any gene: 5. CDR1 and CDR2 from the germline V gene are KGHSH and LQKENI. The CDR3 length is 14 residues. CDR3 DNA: TGTGCCAGCTCATCGGGACAGATACAAGAGACCCAGTACTTC. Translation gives CASSSGQIQETQYF.

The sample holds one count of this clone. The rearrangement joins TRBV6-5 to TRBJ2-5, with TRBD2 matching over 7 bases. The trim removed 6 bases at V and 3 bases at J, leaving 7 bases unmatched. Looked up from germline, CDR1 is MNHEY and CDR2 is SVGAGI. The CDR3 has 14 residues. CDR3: CASRDMGLKETQYF. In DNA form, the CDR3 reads TGTGCCAGCAGGGATATGGGACTAAAAGAGACCCAGTACTTC.

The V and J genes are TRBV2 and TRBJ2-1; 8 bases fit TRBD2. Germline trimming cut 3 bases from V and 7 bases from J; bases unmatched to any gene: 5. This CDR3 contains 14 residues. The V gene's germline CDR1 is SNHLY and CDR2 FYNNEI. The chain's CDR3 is CASSDQTSANEQFF. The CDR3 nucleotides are TGTGCCAGCAGTGACCAGACTAGCGCAAATGAGCAGTTCTTC.

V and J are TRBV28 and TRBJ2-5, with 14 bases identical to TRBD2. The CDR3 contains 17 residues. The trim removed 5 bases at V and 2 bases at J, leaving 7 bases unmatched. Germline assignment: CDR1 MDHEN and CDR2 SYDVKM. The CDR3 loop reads CASSPSRLAGGQETQYF. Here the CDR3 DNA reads TGTGCCAGCAGTCCCTCCCGACTAGCGGGGGGGCAAGAGACCCAGTACTTC. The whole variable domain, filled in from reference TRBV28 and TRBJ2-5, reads DVKVTQSSRYLVKRTGEKVFLECVQDMDHENMFWYRQDPGLGLRLIYFSYDVKMKEKGDIPEGYSVSREKKERFSLILESASTNQTSMYLCASSPSRLAGGQETQYFGPGTRLLVL.

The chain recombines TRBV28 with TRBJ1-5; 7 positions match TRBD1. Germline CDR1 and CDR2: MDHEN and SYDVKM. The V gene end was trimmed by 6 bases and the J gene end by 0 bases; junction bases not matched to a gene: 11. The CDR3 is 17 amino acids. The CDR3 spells CASSGTVIKYSNQPQHF. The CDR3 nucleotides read TGTGCCAGCAGCGGGACAGTGATTAAGTATAGCAATCAGCCCCAGCATTTT.

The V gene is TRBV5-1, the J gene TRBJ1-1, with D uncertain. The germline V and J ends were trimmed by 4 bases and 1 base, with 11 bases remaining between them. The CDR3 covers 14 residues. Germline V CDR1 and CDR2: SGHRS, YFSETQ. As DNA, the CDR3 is TGCGCCAGCAGCCCGGCGGGCGCGAACACTGAAGCTTTCTTT. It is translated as CASSPAGANTEAFF.

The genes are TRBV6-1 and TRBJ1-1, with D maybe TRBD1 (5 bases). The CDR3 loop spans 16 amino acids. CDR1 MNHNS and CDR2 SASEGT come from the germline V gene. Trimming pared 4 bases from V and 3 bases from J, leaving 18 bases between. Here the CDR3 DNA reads TGTGCCAGCAGTGCCGTTCTGCGGGGCCCCGACACTGAAGCTTTCTTT. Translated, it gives CASSAVLRGPDTEAFF.